The rows below give T cell receptor beta chains drawn from one sample of a study of kidney transplant recipient with SARS-CoV-2 infection. TCRdb analysed the reads with MiXCR anew, one entry per CDR3 protein. The table has fewer than 250,000 distinct CDR3 sequences, around 30% seen once. Here the sequenced sample was a blood sample, taken at baseline and on approximately day 120 from a kidney transplant recipient. These receptors originate from a male patient aged 25-45 years who had COVID-19 and was a kidney transplant recipient. The graft donor may have given rise to some T cells. The CDR3 runs from the conserved cysteine through the conserved F or W. The order of the fields is CDR3 protein, CDR3 length, V gene, J gene, clone size. Only some rows state a clone size, as once, few, many or a class for expanded clones.

CASNSPGLAEYEQYF,15,TRBV28,TRBJ2-7,many
CASSLRELDTQYF,13,TRBV12-3/TRBV12-4,TRBJ2-3,many
CASSQFNKAGKTYGYTF,17,TRBV11-1,TRBJ1-2,many
CASSRESAGANVLTF,15,TRBV27,TRBJ2-6,many
CASSYSGELDEQFF,14,TRBV6-5,TRBJ2-1,many
CARPWQVVRKAYGYTF,16,TRBV5-3,TRBJ1-2,-
CAWRLSTSGRYEQYF,15,TRBV30,TRBJ2-7,many
CASSPPGARRDTQYF,15,TRBV4-1,TRBJ2-3,many
CANTPLAGGGETQYF,15,TRBV6-5,TRBJ2-5,-
CASSQTIATVMQDTQYF,17,TRBV21-1,TRBJ2-3,few
CASSMGLPIYTPRNTIYF,18,TRBV3-1,TRBJ1-3,many
CASSLFRGGSQPQHF,15,TRBV12-3/TRBV12-4,TRBJ1-5,many
CASSIRAPISGLTGELFF,18,TRBV3-1,TRBJ2-2,many
CASSARGMNTEAFF,14,TRBV6-5,TRBJ1-1,many
CASGPARPFQYF,12,TRBV7-2,TRBJ2-3,-
CASRKELHYGYTF,13,TRBV6-6,TRBJ1-2,many
CASSAAPVVRKTYGYTF,17,TRBV16,TRBJ1-2,many
CATGWGIGEQFF,12,TRBV24-1,TRBJ2-1,many
CASSSRYSMRKTYGYTF,17,TRBV6-5,TRBJ1-2,many